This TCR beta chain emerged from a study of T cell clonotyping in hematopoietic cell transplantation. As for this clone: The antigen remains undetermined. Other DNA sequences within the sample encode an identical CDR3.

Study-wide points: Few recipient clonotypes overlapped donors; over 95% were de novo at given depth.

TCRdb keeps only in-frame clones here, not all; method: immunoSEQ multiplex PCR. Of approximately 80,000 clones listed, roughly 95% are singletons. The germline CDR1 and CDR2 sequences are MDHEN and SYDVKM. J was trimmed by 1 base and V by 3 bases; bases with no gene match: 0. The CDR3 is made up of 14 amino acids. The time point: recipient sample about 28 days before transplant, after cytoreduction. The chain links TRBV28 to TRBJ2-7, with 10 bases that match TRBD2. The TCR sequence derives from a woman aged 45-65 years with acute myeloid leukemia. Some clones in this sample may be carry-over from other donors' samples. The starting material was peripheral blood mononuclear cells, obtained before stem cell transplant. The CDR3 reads CASSFSGGSYEQYF. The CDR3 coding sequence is TGTGCCAGCAGTTTTAGCGGGGGGTCCTACGAGCAGTACTTC.